The clone carrying this T cell receptor beta chain was counted only a few times. The antigen is undetermined. This entry belongs to a study of response to subunit inactivated influenza vaccine. General observations from the study: Every seasonal influenza vaccination brings in few new T cells, the authors suggested.

TCRdb used MiXCR to reprocess the RT-PCR reads, holding one entry per CDR3 protein. The repertoire holds about 780,000 distinct CDR3 sequences, with about 18% as singletons. Trimming took off 11 bases at V and 2 bases at J, with 18 bases between the two ends. CDR3 length equals 14 residues. Per the germline V gene, CDR1 is ENHRY and CDR2 is SYGVKD. The source was PBMCs from blood, collected more than 4 days after vaccination. The receptor comes from a man aged 45-60 years who received an inactivated influenza vaccine. This chain connects TRBV10-3 to TRBJ1-2, with D possibly being TRBD1 (5 bases). CDR3 nucleotides: TGTGCCTCGACCCCGGGGGAAAGCAACTATGGCTACACCTTC. It encodes CASTPGESNYGYTF.